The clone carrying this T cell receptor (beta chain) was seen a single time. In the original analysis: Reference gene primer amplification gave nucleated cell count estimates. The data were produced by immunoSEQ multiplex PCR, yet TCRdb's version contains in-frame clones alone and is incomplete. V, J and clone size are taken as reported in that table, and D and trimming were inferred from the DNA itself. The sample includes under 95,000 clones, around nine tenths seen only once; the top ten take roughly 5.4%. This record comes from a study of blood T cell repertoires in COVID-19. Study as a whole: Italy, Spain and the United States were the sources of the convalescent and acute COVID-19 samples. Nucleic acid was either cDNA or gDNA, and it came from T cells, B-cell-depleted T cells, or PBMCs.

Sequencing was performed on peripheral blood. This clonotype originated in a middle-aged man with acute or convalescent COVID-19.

The CDR3 DNA sequence: TGTGCCAGCAAGAGGGGAGACAGGGGGCCCCAAGAGACCCAGTACTTC. Its protein product is CASKRGDRGPQETQYF. The chain recombines TRBV2 with TRBJ2-5, with 10 bases identical to TRBD1. The germline gives CDR1 SNHLY, CDR2 FYNNEI. With 7 bases clipped from V and 1 base from J, the junction kept 9 bases outside the gene matches. The CDR3 has 16 residues. Full variable domain (missing parts from reference TRBV2 and TRBJ2-5): EPEVTQTPSHQVTQMGQEVILRCVPISNHLYFYWYRQILGQKVEFLVSFYNNEISEKSEIFDDQFSVERPDGSNFTLKIRSTKLEDSAMYFCASKRGDRGPQETQYFGPGTRLLVL.